Listed here is a single T cell receptor beta chain. This sample was included in a study of technical replicates of blood from a handful of donors. Sequencing was performed with immunoSEQ multiplex PCR; in TCRdb, only in-frame clones are kept and a portion is missing. There are 74,000 or so clones in the sample; around 90% occur only once, and 0.25% to 0.35% lies in the top ten. Germline assignment: CDR1 MRHNA and CDR2 SNTAGT. This CDR3 comprises 15 residues. Between the trimmed V and J ends, which lost 2 bases and 4 bases, there was a span of 12 bases. The receptor's source is a human donor in good health. Material: T cells isolated from PBMCs. The chain has TRBV6-4 and TRBJ2-1; D may be TRBD2 (6 bases). For the CDR3, the DNA is TGTGCCAGCAGTGACGGTGGTCTAGCGTACAATGAGCAGTTCTTC. It encodes CASSDGGLAYNEQFF.